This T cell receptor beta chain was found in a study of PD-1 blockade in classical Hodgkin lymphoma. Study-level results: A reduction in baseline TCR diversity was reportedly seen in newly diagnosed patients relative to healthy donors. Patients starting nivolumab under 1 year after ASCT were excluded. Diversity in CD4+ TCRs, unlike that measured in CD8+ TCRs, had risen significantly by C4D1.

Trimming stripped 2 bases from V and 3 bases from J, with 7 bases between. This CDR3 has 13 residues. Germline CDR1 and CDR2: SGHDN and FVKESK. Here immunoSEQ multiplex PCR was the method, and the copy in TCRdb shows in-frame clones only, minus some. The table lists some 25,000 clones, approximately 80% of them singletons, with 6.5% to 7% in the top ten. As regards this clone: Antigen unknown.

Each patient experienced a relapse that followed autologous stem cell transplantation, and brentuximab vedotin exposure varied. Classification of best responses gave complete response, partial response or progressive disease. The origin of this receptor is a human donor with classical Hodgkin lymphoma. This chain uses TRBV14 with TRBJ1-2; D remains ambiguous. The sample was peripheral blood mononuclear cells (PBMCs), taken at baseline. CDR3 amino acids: CASSQLGYYGYTF. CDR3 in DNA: TGTGCCAGCAGCCAACTTGGGTACTATGGCTACACCTTC.